This T cell receptor beta chain comes out of a study of T-cell memory formation after mild COVID-19. Turning to the study itself: Largely, TCR clusters stayed within a single donor. Study findings and constraints: Contracting CD4+ clones lay largely in CM and EM, with CD8+ ones residing in EMRA. Day 15 to 85 contracting clones showed balanced CD4/CD8; day 15 to 37 expanders favored CD4+.

In regard to this clonotype: As yet, its antigen is unknown.

The germline V gene encodes CDR1 MNHEY and CDR2 SVGAGI. Trimming at V came to 2 bases and at J to 6 bases, leaving 3 bases not matched to a gene. This CDR3 comprises 14 residues. 5'RACE with constant-segment primers yielded barcoded, UMI-tagged TCR alpha and TCR beta cDNA libraries. A single record per CDR3 protein comes from TCRdb applying MiXCR to the 5' RACE reads. The profile shows approximately 300,000 distinct CDR3 sequences, less than 20% of them singletons. The specimen was PBMCs or a T cell subset sorted from them (not recorded which). The genes are TRBV6-5 and TRBJ2-1, with 8 bases aligning to TRBD1. This clonotype originated in a man between 18 and 35 years old who had mild COVID-19 (a few samples of this study predate the infection). Cell type and time point are not known. The CDR3 reads CASSYTTGVNEQFF. CDR3 nucleotide sequence: TGTGCCAGCAGTTACACGACAGGGGTCAATGAGCAGTTCTTC.